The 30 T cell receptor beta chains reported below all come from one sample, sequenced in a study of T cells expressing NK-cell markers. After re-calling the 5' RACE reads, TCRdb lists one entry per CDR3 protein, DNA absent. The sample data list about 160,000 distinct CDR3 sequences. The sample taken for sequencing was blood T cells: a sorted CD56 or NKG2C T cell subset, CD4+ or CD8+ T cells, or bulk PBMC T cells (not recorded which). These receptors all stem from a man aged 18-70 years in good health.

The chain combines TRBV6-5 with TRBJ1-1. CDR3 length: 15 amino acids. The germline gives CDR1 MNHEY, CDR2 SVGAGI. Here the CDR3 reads CASSYSYSMNTEAFF.

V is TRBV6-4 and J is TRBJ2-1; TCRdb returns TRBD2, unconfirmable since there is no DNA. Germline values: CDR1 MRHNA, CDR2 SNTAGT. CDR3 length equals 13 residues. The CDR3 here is CASSAGGHNEQFF.

The CDR3 here is CSARSLSSYEQYF. The chain recombines TRBV20-1 with TRBJ2-7. The CDR3 sequence is 13 residues long. Germline values: CDR1 DFQATT, CDR2 SNEGSKA (reference sequence).

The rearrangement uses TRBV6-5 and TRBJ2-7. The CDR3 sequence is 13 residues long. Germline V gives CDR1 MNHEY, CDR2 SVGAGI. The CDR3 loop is CASSYSSQTEQYF.

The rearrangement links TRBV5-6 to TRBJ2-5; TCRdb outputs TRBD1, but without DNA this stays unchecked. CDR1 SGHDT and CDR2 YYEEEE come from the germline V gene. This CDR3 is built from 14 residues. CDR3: CASSLGIEGETQYF.

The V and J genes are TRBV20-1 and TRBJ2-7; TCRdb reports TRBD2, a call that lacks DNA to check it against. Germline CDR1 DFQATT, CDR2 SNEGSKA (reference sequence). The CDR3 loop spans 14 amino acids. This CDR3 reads CSAREVWGGYEQYF.

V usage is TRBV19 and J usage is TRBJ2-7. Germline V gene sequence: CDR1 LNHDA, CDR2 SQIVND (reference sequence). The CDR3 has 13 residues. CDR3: CASSLGVDYEQYF.

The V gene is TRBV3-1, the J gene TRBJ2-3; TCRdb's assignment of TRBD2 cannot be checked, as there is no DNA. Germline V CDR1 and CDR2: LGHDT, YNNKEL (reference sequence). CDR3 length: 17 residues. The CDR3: CASSQEGWRGYTDTQYF.

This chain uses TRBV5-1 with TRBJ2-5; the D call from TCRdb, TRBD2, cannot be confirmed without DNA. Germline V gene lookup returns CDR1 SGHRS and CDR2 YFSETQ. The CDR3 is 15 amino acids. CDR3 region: CASSTAGGRGETQYF.

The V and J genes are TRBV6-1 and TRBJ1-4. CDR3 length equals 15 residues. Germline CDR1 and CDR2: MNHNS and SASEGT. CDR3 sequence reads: CASIIAVGSNEKLFF.

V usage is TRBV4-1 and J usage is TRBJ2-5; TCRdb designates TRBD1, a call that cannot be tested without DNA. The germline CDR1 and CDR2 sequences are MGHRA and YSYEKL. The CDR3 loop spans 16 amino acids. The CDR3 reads CASSQVGGRYQETQYF.

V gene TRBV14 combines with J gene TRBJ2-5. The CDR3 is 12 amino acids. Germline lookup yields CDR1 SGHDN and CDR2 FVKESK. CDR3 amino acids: CPTGEVQETQYF.

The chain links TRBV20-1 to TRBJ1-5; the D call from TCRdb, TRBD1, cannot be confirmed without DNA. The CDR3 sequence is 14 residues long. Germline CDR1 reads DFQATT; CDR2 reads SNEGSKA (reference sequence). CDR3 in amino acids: CSASRDRGNQPQHF.

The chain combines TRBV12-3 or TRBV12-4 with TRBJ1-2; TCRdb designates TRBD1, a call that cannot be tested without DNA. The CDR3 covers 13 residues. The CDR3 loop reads CATLRQWGYGYTF.

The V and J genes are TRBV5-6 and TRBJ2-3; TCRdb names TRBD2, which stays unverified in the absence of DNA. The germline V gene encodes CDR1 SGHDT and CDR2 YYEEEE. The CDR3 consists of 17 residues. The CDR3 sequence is CASSLKWASRDSDTQYF.

Here the CDR3 reads CSASGSNQPQHF. This rearrangement joins TRBV20-1 to TRBJ1-5. Per germline, CDR1 DFQATT and CDR2 SNEGSKA (reference sequence). The length of the CDR3 is 12 residues.

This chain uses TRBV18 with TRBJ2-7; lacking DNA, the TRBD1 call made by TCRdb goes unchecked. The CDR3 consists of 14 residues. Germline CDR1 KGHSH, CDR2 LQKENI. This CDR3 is CASSPGGPGDEQYF.

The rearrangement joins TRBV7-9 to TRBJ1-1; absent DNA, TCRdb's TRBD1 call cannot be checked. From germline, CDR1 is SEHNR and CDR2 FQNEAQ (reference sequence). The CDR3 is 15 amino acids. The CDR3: CASSLVGTANTEAFF.

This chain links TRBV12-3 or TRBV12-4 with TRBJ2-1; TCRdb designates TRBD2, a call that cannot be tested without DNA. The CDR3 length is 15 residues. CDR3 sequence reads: CASSSFGTTGNEQFF.

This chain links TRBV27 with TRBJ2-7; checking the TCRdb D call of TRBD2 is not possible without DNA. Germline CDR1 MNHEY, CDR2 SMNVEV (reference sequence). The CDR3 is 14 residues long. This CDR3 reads CASSFGRPPYEQYF.

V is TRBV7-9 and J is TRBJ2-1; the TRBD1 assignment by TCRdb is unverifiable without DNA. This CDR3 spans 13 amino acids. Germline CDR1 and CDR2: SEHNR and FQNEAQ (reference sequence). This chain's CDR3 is CAERQGAKDEQFF. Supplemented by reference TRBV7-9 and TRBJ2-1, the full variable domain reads DTGVSQNPRHKITKRGQNVTFRCDPISEHNRLYWYRQTLGQGPEFLTYFQNEAQLEKSRLLSDRFSAERPKGSFSTLEIQRTEQGDSAMYLCAERQGAKDEQFFGPGTRLTVL.

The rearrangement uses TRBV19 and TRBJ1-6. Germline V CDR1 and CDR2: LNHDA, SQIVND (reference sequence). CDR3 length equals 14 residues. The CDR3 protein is CASSPGLMNSPLHF.

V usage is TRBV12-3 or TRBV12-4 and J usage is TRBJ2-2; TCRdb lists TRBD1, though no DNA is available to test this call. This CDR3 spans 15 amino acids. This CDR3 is CASSPNGGQAGELFF.

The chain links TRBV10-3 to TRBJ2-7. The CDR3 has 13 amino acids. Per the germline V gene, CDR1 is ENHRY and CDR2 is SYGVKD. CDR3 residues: CAISESYLDEQYF.

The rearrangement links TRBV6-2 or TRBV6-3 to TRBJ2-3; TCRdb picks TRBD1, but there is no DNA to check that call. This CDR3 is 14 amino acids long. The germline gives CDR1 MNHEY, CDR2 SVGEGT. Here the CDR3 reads CASAPGGDTDTQYF.

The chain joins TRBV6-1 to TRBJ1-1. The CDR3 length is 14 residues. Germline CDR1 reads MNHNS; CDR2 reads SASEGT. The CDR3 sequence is CASSEAGTYTEAFF.

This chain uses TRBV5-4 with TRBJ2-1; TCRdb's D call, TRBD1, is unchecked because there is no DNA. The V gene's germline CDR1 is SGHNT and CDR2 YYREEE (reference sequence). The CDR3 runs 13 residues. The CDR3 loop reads CASSVISQGEQFF.

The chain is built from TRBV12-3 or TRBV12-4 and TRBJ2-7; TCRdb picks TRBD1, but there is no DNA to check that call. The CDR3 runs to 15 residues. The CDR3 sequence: CASSLVGTAPYEQYF.

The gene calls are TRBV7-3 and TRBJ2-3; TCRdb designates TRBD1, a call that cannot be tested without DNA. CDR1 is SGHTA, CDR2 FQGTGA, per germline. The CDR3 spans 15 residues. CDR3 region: CASSSATESTDTQYF.

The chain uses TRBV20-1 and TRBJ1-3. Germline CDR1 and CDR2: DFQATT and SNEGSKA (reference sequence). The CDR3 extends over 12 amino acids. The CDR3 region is CSARERGNTIYF.